The clone carrying this T cell receptor (beta chain) was detected ten times or more. Its matching antigen is unknown. Trimming took 2 bases from V and 0 from J; bases not matched to a gene: 21. Germline V gene sequence: CDR1 SGDLS, CDR2 YYNGEE. The CDR3 runs 23 residues. The data belong to a study of identical twins. Whole-study findings and limits: Within monozygotic twins, out-of-frame TCR alpha sharing was underestimated by the models.

Template switching added a universal primer site, and cDNA bore unique molecular identifiers. TCRdb reprocessed the 5' RACE reads via MiXCR and lists one record per CDR3 protein. Of around 960,000 distinct CDR3 sequences in the sample, 10% to 15% are singletons; the top ten hold 1.5% to 2%. The sample was also linked to a second study, of yellow fever vaccine responses in identical twins. That source adds: Twins' vaccine T cell response reportedly seemed partly convergent, partly personalized.

V is TRBV9 and J is TRBJ2-2, with 11 bases matching TRBD2. The TCR was taken from a young woman in good health. The source material was PBMCs. The CDR3 DNA reads as TGTGCCAGCAGCGTGATGGCGGCGCTGATAGCGGGAGGGCCCACGACGAACACCGGGGAGCTGTTTTTT. Its protein product is CASSVMAALIAGGPTTNTGELFF.